These 24 T cell receptor beta chains were all obtained from the same sample, sequenced in a study of blood T cell repertoires in COVID-19 (dated by TCRdb to the early 2020s). The method was the immunoSEQ multiplex PCR assay. Sourced from immuneACCESS, this table was stored by TCRdb with only in-frame sequences that have V and J called. A share of the clones is absent; for the studies checked, an unresolved V gene accounts for under half, and the remainder has no known explanation. The sample includes over 100,000 clones, with over 75% observed a single time. The top ten hold more than 15% of the sample. The specimen was peripheral blood. The receptor set was obtained from a man between 60 and 75 years old with active or convalescent COVID-19.

This clone came up a few times. This chain uses TRBV15 with TRBJ2-7; the D gene is possibly TRBD1 (6 bases). Trimming removed 3 bases at V and 2 bases at J, with 17 bases between. This CDR3 comprises 16 residues. Germline CDR1 and CDR2: LNHNV and YYDKDF (reference sequence). CDR3 in DNA: TGTGCCACCAGCAGTGACCTGGACAGCTTAACCTACGAGCAGTACTTC. Encoded protein: CATSSDLDSLTYEQYF.

V and J are TRBV4-1 and TRBJ2-2; possibly TRBD1 for D (6 bases). This CDR3 region has 16 residues. Germline V CDR1 and CDR2: MGHRA, YSYEKL. Trimming stripped 1 base from V and 5 bases from J, with 14 bases between. The CDR3 sequence: CASSQGWQGRTGELFF. The CDR3 DNA reads TGCGCCAGCAGCCAAGGTTGGCAGGGGAGAACCGGGGAGCTGTTTTTT.

This clone was seen only once. In nucleotides, the CDR3 is TGTGCCAGCAGCTTAATCCCCAGGGATCTGAACACTGAAGCTTTCTTT. Encoded protein: CASSLIPRDLNTEAFF. The chain is built from TRBV11-3 and TRBJ1-1; D perhaps matches TRBD1 (5 bases). The CDR3 spans 16 residues. Germline values: CDR1 SGHNT, CDR2 YENEEA. Trimming took off 2 bases at V and 0 bases at J, with 13 bases between the two ends.

The V and J genes are TRBV30 and TRBJ1-5; a weak D match, TRBD1 (6 bases). The ends were cut back, 0 bases at V and 1 base at J, with 16 bases in the middle. The CDR3 extends over 17 amino acids. From germline, CDR1 is GTSNPN and CDR2 SVGIG (reference sequence). The CDR3 region is CAWSVNRGAESNQPQHF. CDR3 nucleotides: TGTGCCTGGAGTGTAAATCGGGGGGCGGAAAGCAATCAGCCCCAGCATTTT.

The chain joins TRBV4-1 to TRBJ2-6; 12 positions agree with TRBD1. V was clipped by 4 bases and J by 5 bases; unmatched bases: 9. This CDR3 region has 18 residues. The germline gives CDR1 MGHRA, CDR2 YSYEKL. The CDR3 region is CASSPTGTGGERANVLTF. The CDR3 nucleotides read TGCGCCAGCAGCCCGACGGGGACAGGGGGCGAGCGGGCCAACGTCCTGACTTTC.

The V call is TRBV28, the J call TRBJ2-2; D is uncertain. V lost 2 bases, J lost 2 bases, and 3 bases lay in between. The CDR3 totals 13 residues. Germline V gene lookup returns CDR1 MDHEN and CDR2 SYDVKM. The CDR3 region has the DNA TGTGCCAGCAGTTTACCTAACACCGGGGAGCTGTTTTTT. Translation: CASSLPNTGELFF.

V usage is TRBV5-6 and J usage is TRBJ2-1; D ambiguous. V shed 4 bases and J shed 0 bases, with 5 bases lying between them. This CDR3 contains 13 residues. Germline loops: CDR1 SGHDT, CDR2 YYEEEE. The CDR3 DNA reads as TGTGCCAGCAGCCGGGTCTCCTACAATGAGCAGTTCTTC. This translates into CASSRVSYNEQFF.

Only a few counts were recorded for this clone. The chain carries TRBV18 and TRBJ2-7, with D possibly being TRBD1 (5 bases). This CDR3 is 15 amino acids long. The germline gives CDR1 KGHSH, CDR2 LQKENI. Trimming shortened V by 3 bases and J by 3 bases, and 15 bases separated the two germline ends. CDR3 DNA: TGTGCCAGCTCACCGGAAGGGGCCTCCCTCTACGAGCAGTACTTC. This codes for CASSPEGASLYEQYF.

This chain connects TRBV15 to TRBJ2-5, with 11 bases aligning to TRBD1. Germline V gene sequence: CDR1 LNHNV, CDR2 YYDKDF (reference sequence). Trimming took 5 bases from V and 3 from J; bases not matched to a gene: 11. This CDR3 is built from 17 residues. The CDR3 region has the DNA TGTGCCACCAGCCGTCGGGCCGGACAGGGGGCGGAAGAGACCCAGTACTTC. Translating it yields CATSRRAGQGAEETQYF.

This chain links TRBV6-2 or TRBV6-3 with TRBJ2-5, with 7 positions matching TRBD1. Trimming cost V 0 bases and J 4 bases; bases outside gene matches: 5. The CDR3 consists of 15 residues. Germline values: CDR1 MNHEY, CDR2 SVGEGT. The CDR3 protein is CASSYSQGLGETQYF. The CDR3 DNA reads as TGTGCCAGCAGTTACTCACAGGGGCTAGGAGAGACCCAGTACTTC.

The V call is TRBV19, the J call TRBJ1-5, with 7 bases matching TRBD1. The CDR3 spans 14 residues. The trim removed 6 bases at V and 0 bases at J, leaving 2 bases unmatched. CDR1 and CDR2 from the germline V gene are LNHDA and SQIVND (reference sequence). The DNA of the CDR3 is TGTGCCAGTAGGACAGGGACTAGCAATCAGCCCCAGCATTTT. Translation: CASRTGTSNQPQHF.

This rearrangement joins TRBV3-1 (or the pseudogene TRBV3-2) to TRBJ1-1, with 12 bases lining up with TRBD1. V shed 1 base, J shed 12 bases, and the junction held 6 bases outside the gene matches. The length of the CDR3 is 14 residues. Germline CDR1 and CDR2: LGHDT and YNNKEL (reference sequence). CDR3: CASSQARGQGATFF. The CDR3, as DNA: TGTGCCAGCAGCCAAGCACGGGGACAGGGGGCGACTTTCTTT.

V gene TRBV28 combines with J gene TRBJ2-7; 7 nucleotides align to TRBD1. After removal of 7 bases from V and 2 bases from J, the junction contained 8 bases not matched to a gene. Germline lookup yields CDR1 MDHEN and CDR2 SYDVKM. The CDR3 covers 14 residues. CDR3 nucleotide sequence: TGTGCCAGCACCCGGGGACAGCAGACCTACGAGCAGTACTTC. Protein product: CASTRGQQTYEQYF.

V usage is TRBV5-8 and J usage is TRBJ2-7, with D uncertain. The CDR3 has 13 amino acids. Trimming pared 4 bases from V and 7 bases from J, leaving 15 bases between. CDR1 and CDR2 from the germline V gene are SGHTS and YDEGEE. CDR3: CASSLESPPEQYF. For the CDR3, the DNA is TGTGCCAGCAGCCTAGAGTCCCCCCCGGAGCAGTACTTC.

This rearrangement joins TRBV7-9 to TRBJ2-3, with a weak D call TRBD1 (6 bases). V was shortened by 7 bases and J by 1 base, with 18 bases between the two germline ends. The CDR3 loop spans 16 amino acids. Germline V gives CDR1 SEHNR, CDR2 FQNEAQ (reference sequence). The DNA of the CDR3 is TGTGCCAGCACCGGGACCGGAGAGGGGGGCACAGATACGCAGTATTTT. Its protein product is CASTGTGEGGTDTQYF.

The chain joins TRBV5-4 to TRBJ2-5, with 7 bases lining up with TRBD2. After removal of 5 bases from V and 0 bases from J, the junction contained 10 bases not matched to a gene. Germline CDR1 SGHNT, CDR2 YYREEE (reference sequence). The CDR3 spans 16 residues. The CDR3 is CASSSVTSDYQETQYF. In nucleotides, the CDR3 is TGTGCCAGCAGTTCGGTAACTAGCGACTACCAAGAGACCCAGTACTTC.

The V and J genes are TRBV7-2 and TRBJ2-7; D is ambiguous. CDR3 length equals 13 residues. Germline V lookup: CDR1 SGHTA, CDR2 FQGNSA. V dropped 5 bases and J dropped 2 bases, with 10 bases sitting between them. As DNA, the CDR3 is TGTGCCAGCAGCCTGACGAGGACCTACGAGCAGTACTTC. Protein product: CASSLTRTYEQYF.

The chain is built from TRBV18 and TRBJ1-1, with 8 bases that match TRBD1. CDR1 and CDR2 (germline): KGHSH, LQKENI. The length of the CDR3 is 15 residues. V lost 3 bases and J lost 2; bases outside the gene matches: 5. The CDR3 loop reads CASSPGTGTNTEAFF. The CDR3 DNA reads as TGTGCCAGCTCACCGGGGACAGGCACCAACACTGAAGCTTTCTTT.

The chain joins TRBV4-1 to TRBJ2-3, with 8 bases aligning to TRBD2. The V and J ends lost 4 bases and 2 bases, in that order; junction bases with no gene match: 5. There are 15 residues in the CDR3. Germline lookup yields CDR1 MGHRA and CDR2 YSYEKL. The CDR3 loop reads CASSLRGAPTDTQYF. CDR3 DNA sequence: TGCGCCAGCAGCCTGCGGGGGGCCCCCACAGATACGCAGTATTTT.

The chain couples TRBV11-2 to TRBJ2-1, with 9 nucleotides matching TRBD1. J was trimmed by 0 bases and V by 8 bases; bases with no gene match: 5. The CDR3 is made up of 15 amino acids. The germline V gene encodes CDR1 SGHAT and CDR2 FQNNGV. The CDR3 here is CASLGTGSSYNEQFF. The CDR3 DNA reads as TGTGCCAGCCTAGGGACAGGGAGCTCCTACAATGAGCAGTTCTTC.

The chain is built from TRBV30 and TRBJ1-2; 8 nucleotides agree with TRBD1. V lost 2 bases and J lost 4; bases outside the gene matches: 3. The V gene's germline CDR1 is GTSNPN and CDR2 SVGIG (reference sequence). The CDR3 runs to 13 residues. The CDR3 is CAWSRQGSYGYTF. CDR3 nucleotide sequence: TGTGCCTGGAGTCGACAGGGGAGCTATGGCTACACCTTC.

The J gene is TRBJ2-2, the V gene TRBV9; 11 positions match TRBD2. The CDR3 contains 17 residues. CDR1 and CDR2 from the germline V gene are SGDLS and YYNGEE. With 0 bases clipped from V and 1 base from J, the junction kept 2 bases outside the gene matches. The CDR3 here is CASSVGLAGLNTGELFF. The CDR3, as DNA: TGTGCCAGCAGCGTAGGACTAGCGGGATTGAACACCGGGGAGCTGTTTTTT.

The J gene is TRBJ2-6, the V gene TRBV25-1; D unresolved. Trimming left V 5 bases short and J 0 bases short, with 14 bases between. Germline V gene sequence: CDR1 MGHDK, CDR2 SYGVNS. This CDR3 contains 17 residues. The CDR3 loop is CASSISSRLSGANVLTF. Here the CDR3 DNA reads TGTGCCAGCAGTATTTCATCGAGGCTCTCTGGGGCCAACGTCCTGACTTTC.

This clone was counted at least ten times. The chain links TRBV5-1 to TRBJ1-2; possible D gene TRBD1, 6 bases. The ends were cut back, 4 bases at V and 6 bases at J, with 19 bases in the middle. This CDR3 contains 15 residues. Germline loops: CDR1 SGHRS, CDR2 YFSETQ. CDR3 in amino acids: CASSTGSGNQHGYTF. CDR3 DNA: TGCGCCAGCAGCACAGGGTCGGGGAATCAACATGGCTACACCTTC.